The 29 T cell receptor beta chains listed next were all sequenced from one sample in a study of T cells in localized non-small cell lung cancer. TCRdb's copy holds only in-frame clones and misses some; the assay was immunoSEQ multiplex PCR. The data hold 1,200 to 1,500 clones, with about 25% observed a single time. The sample was normal lung tissue next to the tumor, taken before any cancer treatment. These receptors came from a woman aged 35 to 70 with stage I squamous cell lung carcinoma.

This clone has more than one count but fewer than ten. The V gene is TRBV9, the J gene TRBJ2-1; a possible D gene is TRBD2 (5 bases). The CDR3 is 15 amino acids. V was pared by 0 bases and J by 2 bases, with 9 bases between. Germline CDR1 and CDR2: SGDLS and YYNGEE. The DNA for the CDR3 is TGTGCCAGCAGCGTAGCTACGGGGACCTACAATGAGCAGTTCTTC. Its protein is CASSVATGTYNEQFF.

The V and J genes are TRBV11-3 and TRBJ1-2, with unresolved D. In germline, CDR1 is SGHNT, CDR2 YENEEA. The V and J ends lost 3 bases and 0 bases respectively, with 8 bases between them. The CDR3 totals 14 residues. The CDR3 DNA reads as TGTGCCAGCAGCTTTACCAACTCTAACTATGGCTACACCTTC. The encoded protein is CASSFTNSNYGYTF.

The chain employs TRBV19 and TRBJ1-5, with D uncertain. The CDR3 sequence is 13 residues long. Germline lookup yields CDR1 LNHDA and CDR2 SQIVND (reference sequence). Trimming cost V 3 bases and J 1 base, with 4 bases left between them. The CDR3 coding sequence is TGTGCCAGTAGTATGTCAAGCAATCAGCCCCAGCATTTT. It is translated as CASSMSSNQPQHF.

This clone was counted only a few times. The chain combines TRBV28 with TRBJ2-1, with 7 bases identical to TRBD1. J gave up 10 bases and V 5 bases, and 8 bases lay outside the gene matches. This CDR3 is built from 13 residues. The germline gives CDR1 MDHEN, CDR2 SYDVKM. The DNA for the CDR3 is TGTGCCAGCAGTCCGCGACAGGGTGGCGAGCAGTTCTTC. Translation gives CASSPRQGGEQFF. The entire variable domain, with the rest obtained from reference TRBV28 and TRBJ2-1, is as follows: DVKVTQSSRYLVKRTGEKVFLECVQDMDHENMFWYRQDPGLGLRLIYFSYDVKMKEKGDIPEGYSVSREKKERFSLILESASTNQTSMYLCASSPRQGGEQFFGPGTRLTVL.

The chain joins TRBV10-1 to TRBJ2-3, with 10 bases that match TRBD2. Germline-derived CDR1 and CDR2 are WNHNN and SYGVQD (reference sequence). This CDR3 is 15 amino acids long. V dropped 3 bases and J dropped 6; count of bases not matched to a gene: 6. CDR3 sequence reads: CASSDSSGSPDTQYF. CDR3 nucleotides: TGCGCCAGCAGTGACTCTAGCGGGAGTCCGGATACGCAGTATTTT.

This chain uses TRBV11-3 with TRBJ2-2, with 10 bases matching TRBD2. CDR3 length: 15 amino acids. CDR1 and CDR2 from the germline V gene are SGHNT and YENEEA. The J segment lost 6 bases and the V segment lost 7 bases, leaving 8 bases of the junction unmatched. The CDR3 sequence: CASTRSGRAPGELFF. CDR3 DNA sequence: TGTGCCAGCACCAGGAGCGGGAGGGCCCCCGGGGAGCTGTTTTTT.

J is TRBJ1-1 and V is TRBV11-3; 9 nucleotides match TRBD1. Germline CDR1 reads SGHNT; CDR2 reads YENEEA. The ends lost 1 base at V and 10 bases at J; junction bases unmatched: 10. The CDR3 contains 15 residues. CDR3 bases: TGTGCCAGCAGCTTAGTGTTAGGACAGGGGAATGCAGCTTTCTTT. Residues: CASSLVLGQGNAAFF.

This clone was seen a few times. CDR3 DNA sequence: TGTGCCAGCAGTTACTTTTCCAGGGAGCGTGAAAAACTGTTTTTT. This codes for CASSYFSREREKLFF. V is TRBV6-8 and J is TRBJ1-4, with TRBD1 as a possible D gene (5 bases). The CDR3 runs to 15 residues. V lost 1 base to trimming and J lost 7 bases, with 13 bases between them. CDR1 and CDR2 from the germline V gene are MNHGY and SAAAGT.

This clone was observed a handful of times. The genes are TRBV6-8 and TRBJ1-6, with a weak D call TRBD1 (5 bases). CDR1 MNHGY and CDR2 SAAAGT come from the germline V gene. The CDR3 is made up of 14 amino acids. Trimming pared 5 bases from V and 6 bases from J, leaving 11 bases between. CDR3 bases: TGTGCCAGCAGTACGACGGGGACTAATTCACCCCTCCACTTT. This translates into CASSTTGTNSPLHF.

The chain recombines TRBV5-1 with TRBJ1-4; TRBD1 matches at 7 bases. V gave up 0 bases and J gave up 5 bases; unmatched junction bases: 1. The CDR3 is made up of 14 amino acids. Looked up from germline, CDR1 is SGHRS and CDR2 is YFSETQ. CDR3 in amino acids: CASSLVTGNEKLFF. Here the CDR3 DNA reads TGCGCCAGCAGCTTGGTGACAGGGAATGAAAAACTGTTTTTT.

This clone is termed large. V usage is TRBV6-8 and J usage is TRBJ2-7, with D possibly matching TRBD2 (6 bases). Germline CDR1 is MNHGY and CDR2 is SAAAGT. The CDR3 totals 14 residues. V was shortened by 0 bases and J by 2 bases, with 8 bases between the two germline ends. Here the CDR3 DNA reads TGTGCCAGCAGTTACTCAGGCGGGACCTACGAGCAGTACTTC. This gives the protein CASSYSGGTYEQYF.

There are a few counts of this clone. V is TRBV1 and J is TRBJ2-1; the listed D gene, TRBD1, was not tested against the DNA. TRBV1 is assigned pseudogene status. This CDR3 spans 17 amino acids. The chain's CDR3 is CASSQDRVVLAYNEQFF. The CDR3, as DNA: TGCGCCAGCAGCCAAGACAGGGTAGTATTGGCCTACAATGAGCAGTTCTTC.

V is TRBV4-1 and J is TRBJ1-1, with D perhaps matching TRBD1 (5 bases). Trimming shortened V by 6 bases and J by 1 base, and 12 bases separated the two germline ends. The CDR3 spans 14 residues. Germline loops: CDR1 MGHRA, CDR2 YSYEKL. CDR3 amino acids: CASSLYGQNTEAFF. As DNA, the CDR3 is TGCGCCAGCAGTCTTTACGGACAGAACACTGAAGCTTTCTTT.

V gene TRBV29-1 combines with J gene TRBJ1-4; no definite D call. V dropped 4 bases and J dropped 2 bases, with 11 bases sitting between them. CDR3 length equals 14 residues. Germline V gives CDR1 SQVTM, CDR2 ANQGSEA. The chain's CDR3 is CSVGRDGTNEKLFF. CDR3 DNA: TGCAGCGTTGGAAGGGATGGCACTAATGAAAAACTGTTTTTT.

The chain links TRBV28 to TRBJ2-6; D gene uncertain. The V gene lost 6 bases and the J gene lost 0 bases, with 9 bases spanning the gap. CDR1 is MDHEN, CDR2 SYDVKM, per germline. This CDR3 spans 15 amino acids. The CDR3, as DNA: TGTGCCAGCAGCCCCGTCGGCTCTGGGGCCAACGTCCTGACTTTC. As protein: CASSPVGSGANVLTF.

This clone was counted a few times. The chain employs TRBV6-8 and TRBJ2-5; 8 positions agree with TRBD1. V lost 5 bases and J lost 2; bases outside the gene matches: 10. CDR1 MNHGY and CDR2 SAAAGT come from the germline V gene. The length of the CDR3 is 16 residues. The CDR3 region is CASSKTTGALQETQYF. DNA of the CDR3: TGTGCCAGCAGTAAAACGACAGGGGCCCTTCAAGAGACCCAGTACTTC.

This clone was seen only a few times. The CDR3 DNA sequence: TGTGCCAGCAGCGTCGACCCGGGACCTGAATACGAGCAGTACTTC. Translating it yields CASSVDPGPEYEQYF. V gene TRBV9 combines with J gene TRBJ2-7, with D possibly being TRBD1 or TRBD2 (5 bases each). This CDR3 is 15 amino acids long. Germline assignment: CDR1 SGDLS and CDR2 YYNGEE. Between the trimmed V and J ends, which lost 2 bases and 4 bases, there was a span of 16 bases.

The V and J genes are TRBV5-1 and TRBJ2-5; 7 positions match TRBD1. The CDR3 extends over 17 amino acids. Germline V gene sequence: CDR1 SGHRS, CDR2 YFSETQ. V shed 3 bases and J 2 bases; nucleotides not matched to a gene: 13. The CDR3 DNA reads as TGCGCCAGCAGCTCAAAACTGGACAGGCCAACGCAAGAGACCCAGTACTTC. Its protein product is CASSSKLDRPTQETQYF.

This sequence joins TRBV6-8 and TRBJ2-3, with D possibly matching TRBD2 (5 bases). V was clipped by 6 bases and J by 0 bases, with 22 bases between them. Germline CDR1 is MNHGY and CDR2 is SAAAGT. There are 18 residues in the CDR3. The CDR3 sequence is CASRRTPGKVTSTDTQYF. CDR3 nucleotides: TGTGCCAGCAGAAGAACCCCGGGGAAAGTCACTAGCACAGATACGCAGTATTTT.

The chain carries TRBV30 and TRBJ2-1; a weak D match, TRBD1 (6 bases). Trimming cost V 3 bases and J 5 bases, with 14 bases left between them. The germline V gene has CDR1 GTSNPN and CDR2 SVGIG (reference sequence). The CDR3 contains 14 residues. CDR3 loop: CAWSDGGSHNEQFF. For the CDR3, the DNA is TGTGCCTGGAGCGATGGGGGCTCACACAATGAGCAGTTCTTC. Using reference TRBV30 and TRBJ2-1 for the parts outside the CDR3, the full variable domain is SQTIHQWPATLVQPVGSPLSLECTVEGTSNPNLYWYRQAAGRGLQLLFYSVGIGQISSEVPQNLSASRPQDRQFILSSKKLLLSDSGFYLCAWSDGGSHNEQFFGPGTRLTVL.

Written as DNA, the CDR3 is TGCGCCAGCACGCGGGACCCCGAAAGTGGAAAACTGTTTTTT. Translating gives CASTRDPESGKLFF. The chain combines TRBV5-1 with TRBJ1-4; TRBD1 is a possible D gene (5 bases). The germline CDR1 and CDR2 sequences are SGHRS and YFSETQ. The CDR3 length is 14 residues. V was pared by 6 bases and J by 10 bases, with 19 bases between.

The chain employs TRBV7-4 and TRBJ1-1; maybe TRBD1 (5 bases). The V gene's germline CDR1 is SGHVT and CDR2 SQSDAQ. This CDR3 region has 13 residues. Trimming shortened V by 5 bases and J by 1 base, and 8 bases separated the two germline ends. The CDR3 reads CASSGDWNTEAFF. CDR3 DNA: TGTGCCAGCAGCGGGGACTGGAACACTGAAGCTTTCTTT.

The V gene is TRBV18, the J gene TRBJ1-5; D is unresolved. Germline loops: CDR1 KGHSH, CDR2 LQKENI. This CDR3 has 13 amino acids. Between the trimmed V and J ends, which lost 2 bases and 4 bases, there was a span of 6 bases. CDR3: CASSPDRNQPQHF. The CDR3, as DNA: TGTGCCAGCTCACCAGATCGGAATCAGCCCCAGCATTTT.

In its sample, this clone is medium-sized (0.01 to 0.1%). This chain connects TRBV4-1 to TRBJ2-3; 8 nucleotides line up with TRBD2. The length of the CDR3 is 16 residues. CDR1 and CDR2 (germline): MGHRA, YSYEKL. J was trimmed by 4 bases and V by 5 bases; bases with no gene match: 11. CDR3 nucleotide sequence: TGCGCCAGCAGCAATCGGGAGGGCTCAGGGGCAGATACGCAGTATTTT. It translates to CASSNREGSGADTQYF.

The rearrangement uses TRBV11-3 and TRBJ2-2; 8 bases align to TRBD2. This CDR3 has 15 residues. V lost 4 bases and J lost 7; bases outside the gene matches: 8. The germline V gene encodes CDR1 SGHNT and CDR2 YENEEA. The CDR3 DNA reads as TGTGCCAGCAGCTACTCCCGGGAGGGGGTCGGGGAGCTGTTTTTT. As protein: CASSYSREGVGELFF.

The chain links TRBV9 to TRBJ1-2, with D hard to call. The V end was cut by 5 bases, the J end by 3 bases, with 11 bases between. Looked up from germline, CDR1 is SGDLS and CDR2 is YYNGEE. CDR3 size: 13 residues. CDR3 in amino acids: CASSEARDYGYTF. The CDR3 DNA reads TGTGCCAGCAGTGAAGCCCGCGACTATGGCTACACCTTC.

This clone has a handful of counts. This chain links TRBV28 with TRBJ2-7; 14 bases are a match to TRBD2. Germline assignment: CDR1 MDHEN and CDR2 SYDVKM. This CDR3 region has 19 residues. The V and J ends lost 6 bases and 7 bases, in that order; junction bases with no gene match: 20. As DNA, the CDR3 is TGTGCCAGCAGCAGGTTGGAGGACAGCTACCGACTAGCGGGAGGGGAGCAGTACTTC. Translating it yields CASSRLEDSYRLAGGEQYF.

CDR3 coding DNA: TGTGCCAGCAGTACTGACAGGGATACCTACGAGCAGTACTTC. As protein: CASSTDRDTYEQYF. The chain combines TRBV6-8 with TRBJ2-7; the match to TRBD1 covers 7 bases. Germline trimming cut 5 bases from V and 2 bases from J; bases unmatched to any gene: 6. Germline assignment: CDR1 MNHGY and CDR2 SAAAGT. This CDR3 is built from 14 residues.

This clone turned up a few times. The genes are TRBV11-3 and TRBJ1-1; 9 bases map to TRBD1. The J segment lost 0 bases and the V segment lost 6 bases, leaving 11 bases of the junction unmatched. In germline, CDR1 is SGHNT, CDR2 YENEEA. The CDR3 totals 17 residues. CDR3 amino acids: CASRLGPGTGMNTEAFF. The CDR3 coding sequence is TGTGCCAGCAGACTGGGTCCCGGGACAGGGATGAACACTGAAGCTTTCTTT.